This T cell receptor beta chain stems from a study of cytomegalovirus exposure and HLA in healthy donors. Sequencing was performed with immunoSEQ multiplex PCR; in TCRdb, only in-frame clones are kept and a portion is missing. The repertoire holds 200,000 to 250,000 clones, with approximately 88% as singletons. For this clone: Its antigen is still unknown.

Trimming cost V 0 bases and J 0 bases, with 8 bases left between them. CDR3 length equals 16 residues. Germline V gene sequence: CDR1 WNHNN, CDR2 SYGVQD (reference sequence). Study-wide results and caveats: The tendency of first-cohort TCR clusters to co-occur in the 120 or so validation repertoires emerged from a later analysis. Rarity marked most TCR sequences, yet some public TCRs occurred in many donors.

The rearrangement uses TRBV10-1 and TRBJ1-4, with D hard to call. Source material: PBMCs. The clonotype originates from a woman aged 25 to 45 in good health and CMV-seropositive. The CDR3 sequence: CASSESAGATNEKLFF. The CDR3 nucleotides are TGCGCCAGCAGTGAGTCCGCGGGAGCAACTAATGAAAAACTGTTTTTT.